The rows below give T cell receptor beta chains drawn from one sample of a study of cytomegalovirus exposure and HLA in healthy donors. Sequenced by immunoSEQ multiplex PCR; TCRdb stores in-frame clones only, minus some. This table has 60,000 to 70,000 clones, over 60% appearing once. Sequences were obtained from PBMCs. The receptors shown here come from a man aged 45-65 years in good health and CMV-seropositive. Each CDR3 is given with its conserved first and last residue. D genes are given only for firm matches. Size is stated for part of the rows, as once, few or many counts, or as a class when the clone is expanded.

>TRBJ2-4|-|-|TRBV28
TGTGCCAGCAGTCCCCGGGGAGCCAAAAACATTCAGTACTTC
CASSPRGAKNIQYF
>TRBJ2-6|TRBD2|-|TRBV19
TGTGCCAGTAGTGCTGGGGGGGGGAGGCCCGGCTCTGGGGCCAACGTCCTGACTTTC
CASSAGGGRPGSGANVLTF
>TRBJ2-7|-|-|TRBV7-9
TGTGCCAGCAGCTTAGACGCCGGGAGATCGACCGAGCAGTACTTC
CASSLDAGRSTEQYF
>TRBJ1-5|-|few|TRBV6-6
TGTGCCAGCTGCGGGGCGAGTCAGCCCCAGCATTTT
CASCGASQPQHF
>TRBJ1-1|TRBD1|-|TRBV18
TGTGCCAGCTCACTGGACAGGCCCTGGGACACTGAAGCTTTCTTT
CASSLDRPWDTEAFF
>TRBJ2-1|TRBD2|few|TRBV5-1
TGCGCCAGCAGCTTGCCGACGACTAGCGGGGGGGCTACTGGGTACAATGAGCAGTTCTTC
CASSLPTTSGGATGYNEQFF
>TRBJ1-4|-|few|TRBV5-1
TGCGCCAGCAGCTTGGGGGTTTCTACCGGGGGTGAAAAACTGTTTTTT
CASSLGVSTGGEKLFF
>TRBJ2-2|-|-|TRBV9
TGTGCCAGCAGCGTAGAGGCAGGGGCCGGGGAGCTGTTTTTT
CASSVEAGAGELFF
>TRBJ2-7|-|-|TRBV11-2
TGTGCCAGCAGCTCATGGCCAGGCGAGCAGTACTTC
CASSSWPGEQYF
>TRBJ2-1|-|-|TRBV7-2
TGTGCCAGCAGCCTAGGTGGAGGGACCTACAATGAGCAGTTCTTC
CASSLGGGTYNEQFF
>TRBJ2-2|TRBD2|-|TRBV2
TGTGCCAGCAGAGCTAGCGGGGCCTCGAACACCGGGGAGCTGTTTTTT
CASRASGASNTGELFF
>TRBJ1-1|-|once|TRBV9
TGTGCCAGCAGCGTCGTCCCTGAACTAAACACTGAAGCTTTCTTT
CASSVVPELNTEAFF
>TRBJ2-2|TRBD2|-|TRBV7-8
TGTGCCAGCAGCAGAGGGACTAGCGGGAGGGCCGAGGGCGGGGAGCTGTTTTTT
CASSRGTSGRAEGGELFF
>TRBJ2-3|-|-|TRBV27
TGTGCCAGCAGTTCAAGGGGCTCGGATACGCAGTATTTT
CASSSRGSDTQYF
>TRBJ2-7|-|-|TRBV5-6
TGTGCCAGCAGCTTGGTGTTCGGACAGAGTTACGAGCAGTACTTC
CASSLVFGQSYEQYF
>TRBJ1-2|TRBD1|-|TRBV2
TGTGCCAGCAGTGAATCGACAGGGAGCTATGGCTACACCTTC
CASSESTGSYGYTF
>TRBJ2-7|-|once|TRBV28
TGTGCCAGCAGGGACTCCCTATCTGGCTACGAGCAGTACTTC
CASRDSLSGYEQYF
>TRBJ2-1|-|few|TRBV5-1
TGCGCCAGCAGCTTGAATCCTTACAATGAGCAGTTCTTC
CASSLNPYNEQFF